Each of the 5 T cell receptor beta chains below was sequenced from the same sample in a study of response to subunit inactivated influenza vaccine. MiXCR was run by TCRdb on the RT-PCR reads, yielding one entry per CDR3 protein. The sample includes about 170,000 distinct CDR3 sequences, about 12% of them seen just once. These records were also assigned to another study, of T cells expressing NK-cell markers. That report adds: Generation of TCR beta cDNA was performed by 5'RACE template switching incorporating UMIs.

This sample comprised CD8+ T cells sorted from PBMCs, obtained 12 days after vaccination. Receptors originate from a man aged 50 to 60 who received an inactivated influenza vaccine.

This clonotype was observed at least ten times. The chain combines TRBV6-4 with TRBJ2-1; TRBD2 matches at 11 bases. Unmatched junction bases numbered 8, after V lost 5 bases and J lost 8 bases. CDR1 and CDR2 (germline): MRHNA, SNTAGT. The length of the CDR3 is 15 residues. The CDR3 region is CASSPTSGSGYEQFF. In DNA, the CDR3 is TGTGCCAGCAGTCCAACTAGCGGGAGTGGCTATGAGCAGTTCTTC.

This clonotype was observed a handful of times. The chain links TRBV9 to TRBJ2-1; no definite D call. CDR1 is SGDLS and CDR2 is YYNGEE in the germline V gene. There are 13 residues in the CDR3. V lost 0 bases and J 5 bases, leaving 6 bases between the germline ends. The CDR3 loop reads CASSVALHNEQFF. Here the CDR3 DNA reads TGTGCCAGCAGCGTAGCCCTCCACAATGAGCAGTTCTTC.

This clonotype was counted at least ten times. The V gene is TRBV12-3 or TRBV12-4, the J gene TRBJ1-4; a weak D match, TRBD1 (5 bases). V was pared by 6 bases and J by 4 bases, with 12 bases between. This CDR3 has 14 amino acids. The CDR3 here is CASSPGLSNEKLFF. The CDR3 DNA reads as TGTGCCAGCAGCCCGGGACTCAGTAATGAAAAACTGTTTTTT.

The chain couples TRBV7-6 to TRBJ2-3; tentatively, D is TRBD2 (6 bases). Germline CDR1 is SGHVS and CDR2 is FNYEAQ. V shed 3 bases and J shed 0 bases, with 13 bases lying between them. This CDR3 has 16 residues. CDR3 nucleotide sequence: TGTGCCAGCAGCTTCGGCGGGGCCCCTAGCACAGATACGCAGTATTTT. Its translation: CASSFGGAPSTDTQYF.

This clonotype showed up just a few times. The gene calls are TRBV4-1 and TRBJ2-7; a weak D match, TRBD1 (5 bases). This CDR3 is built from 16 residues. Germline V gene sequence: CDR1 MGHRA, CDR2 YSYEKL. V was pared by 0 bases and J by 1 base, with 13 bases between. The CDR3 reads CASSQEQVGFSYEQYF. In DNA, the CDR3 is TGCGCCAGCAGCCAAGAACAGGTCGGTTTTTCCTACGAGCAGTACTTC.